This TCR beta chain is drawn from a study of CD8+ T cells in alopecia areata. The treatment here: oral pan-JAK inhibitor, 5-10 mg twice daily. Germline V lookup: CDR1 SNHLY, CDR2 FYNNEI. The CDR3 runs 14 residues. Trimming took off 5 bases at V and 6 bases at J, with 13 bases between the two ends. RNA was extracted and reverse transcribed into cDNA as the sequencing template. Only in-frame clones appear in the TCRdb table, and some are missing; sequencing was by immunoSEQ multiplex PCR. The sample records 150,000 to 200,000 clones, 60% being singletons. The receptor's source is a human donor with alopecia areata. The material sequenced was CD4+ T cells sorted from blood, taken at week 24, from a patient treated with tofacitinib. The chain has TRBV2 and TRBJ1-4, with D maybe TRBD1 (5 bases). The CDR3 nucleotides are TGTGCCAGCAGTTCAGGGTGGCCTGATGAAAAACTGTTTTTT. Residues: CASSSGWPDEKLFF.